These 7 T cell receptor beta chains share one sample of origin, sequenced in a study of blood T cell repertoires in COVID-19. This table comes from immunoSEQ multiplex PCR, and its TCRdb copy is limited to in-frame clones, with some not included. The sample shows 150,000 to 200,000 clones, around 82% of them seen only once. The specimen sequenced was peripheral blood. These TCRs come from a man in his sixties with active or convalescent COVID-19.

This chain uses TRBV19 with TRBJ1-1; no clear D. From germline, CDR1 is LNHDA and CDR2 SQIVND (reference sequence). The V gene lost 3 bases and the J gene lost 6 bases, with 11 bases spanning the gap. The CDR3 loop spans 13 amino acids. This chain's CDR3 is CASSIGPGAEAFF. CDR3 nucleotide sequence: TGTGCCAGTAGTATCGGACCCGGGGCTGAAGCTTTCTTT.

The rearrangement uses TRBV6-1 and TRBJ1-5; D remains ambiguous. This CDR3 is 12 amino acids long. V was clipped by 3 bases and J by 6 bases, with 6 bases between them. Germline CDR1 is MNHNS and CDR2 is SASEGT. The CDR3 region is CASSERGQPQHF. The DNA for the CDR3 is TGTGCCAGCAGTGAGAGAGGTCAGCCCCAGCATTTT.

This clone was found many times. CDR3 protein: CASKGGGDTQYF. The CDR3 region has the DNA TGTGCCAGTAAAGGGGGGGGAGATACGCAGTATTTT. V gene TRBV2 combines with J gene TRBJ2-3; a possible D gene is TRBD2 (7 bases). V lost 9 bases and J 5 bases, leaving 12 bases between the germline ends. CDR3 length: 12 residues. The germline gives CDR1 SNHLY, CDR2 FYNNEI. The full variable domain, completed using reference TRBV2 and TRBJ2-3, is EPEVTQTPSHQVTQMGQEVILRCVPISNHLYFYWYRQILGQKVEFLVSFYNNEISEKSEIFDDQFSVERPDGSNFTLKIRSTKLEDSAMYFCASKGGGDTQYFGPGTRLTVL.

The gene calls are TRBV5-4 and TRBJ2-1; tentative D call: TRBD1 (5 bases). This CDR3 is built from 16 residues. Germline-derived CDR1 and CDR2 are SGHNT and YYREEE (reference sequence). The ends were cut back, 0 bases at V and 1 base at J, with 11 bases in the middle. The chain's CDR3 is CASSLGGAVSYNEQFF. In DNA form, the CDR3 reads TGTGCCAGCAGCTTGGGGGGCGCGGTATCCTACAATGAGCAGTTCTTC. Combining the CDR3 with reference TRBV5-4 and TRBJ2-1 gives the whole variable domain ETGVTQSPTHLIKTRGQQVTLRCSSQSGHNTVSWYQQALGQGPQFIFQYYREEENGRGNFPPRFSGLQFPNYSSELNVNALELDDSALYLCASSLGGAVSYNEQFFGPGTRLTVL.

This clone showed up just once. The chain employs TRBV21-1 and TRBJ1-2; whether TRBD1, the table's D call, matches the DNA was not checked. TRBV21-1 is flagged as a pseudogene. This CDR3 region has 17 residues. In DNA form, the CDR3 reads TGTGCCAGCAGCACCGCTGGGGACAGGGACCCCAACTATGGCTACACCTTC. Translated, it gives CASSTAGDRDPNYGYTF.

This sequence joins TRBV12-3 or TRBV12-4 and TRBJ2-3, with D possibly being TRBD2 (6 bases). V was clipped by 1 base and J by 10 bases, with 12 bases between them. This CDR3 has 13 amino acids. The CDR3 coding sequence is TGTGCCAGCAGTTTAGAAACTAGCTTGGCGCAGTATTTT. Its translation: CASSLETSLAQYF.

A single count supports this clone. The chain has TRBV11-2 and TRBJ2-3, with D perhaps TRBD1 (5 bases). Trimming stripped 4 bases from V and 0 bases from J, with 14 bases between. The germline CDR1 and CDR2 sequences are SGHAT and FQNNGV. The CDR3 runs 16 residues. CDR3 region: CASSSYRTPSTDTQYF. Written as DNA, the CDR3 is TGTGCCAGCAGCTCATACAGGACCCCAAGCACAGATACGCAGTATTTT. Looking up the rest from reference TRBV11-2 and TRBJ2-3 gives the full variable domain: EAGVAQSPRYKIIEKRQSVAFWCNPISGHATLYWYQQILGQGPKLLIQFQNNGVVDDSQLPKDRFSAERLKGVDSTLKIQPAKLEDSAVYLCASSSYRTPSTDTQYFGPGTRLTVL.